This record concerns one TCR beta chain sequence. The antigen is unknown. Profiled with immunoSEQ multiplex PCR; TCRdb holds only in-frame clones, not every one. The table shows under 90,000 clones, with more than 70% occurring only once. This sample stems from a study of OX40 agonist ivuxolimab in advanced cancers. Study-wide results and caveats: CD4+ and CD8+ blood T cells expanded clonally by week 6 at 0.1 to 3.0 mg/kg. CD8+ T cells (on average) carried more expanded clones than CD4+ T cells.

V was pared by 0 bases and J by 10 bases, with 10 bases between. The CDR3 has 13 residues. Germline CDR1 reads GTSNPN; CDR2 reads SVGIG (reference sequence). The receptor's source is an adult with an advanced solid tumor such as melanoma, head and neck, liver or kidney cancer. The J gene is TRBJ1-6, the V gene TRBV30; D perhaps matches TRBD1 (5 bases). Material: CD4+ or CD8+ T cells sorted from blood, obtained in a trial of the OX40 agonist ivuxolimab. Written as DNA, the CDR3 is TGTGCCTGGAGTGTACCAGGGAACTCACCCCTCCACTTT. This gives the protein CAWSVPGNSPLHF.